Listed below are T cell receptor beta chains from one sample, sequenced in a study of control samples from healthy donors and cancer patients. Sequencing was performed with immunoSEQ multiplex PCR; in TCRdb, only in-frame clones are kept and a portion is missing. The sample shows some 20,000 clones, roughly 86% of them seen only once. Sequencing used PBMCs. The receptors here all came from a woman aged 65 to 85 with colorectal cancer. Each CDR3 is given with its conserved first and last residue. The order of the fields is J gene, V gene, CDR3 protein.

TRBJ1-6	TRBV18	CASSPGTGNSPLHF
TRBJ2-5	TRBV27	CASSLYRHETQYF
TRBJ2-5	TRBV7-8	CASSPVWGPETQYF
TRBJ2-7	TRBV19	CASSITVGAYEQYF
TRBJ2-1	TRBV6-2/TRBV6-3	CASSYSGGSYNEQFF
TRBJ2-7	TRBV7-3	CASSLTTGLGEQYF
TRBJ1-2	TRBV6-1	CASSEALGTGVYGYTF
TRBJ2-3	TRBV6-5	CASKSTDTQYF
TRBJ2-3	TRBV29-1	CSVGQGFNTIADTQYF
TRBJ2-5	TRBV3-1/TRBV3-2	CASSQGGWDTSYQETQYF
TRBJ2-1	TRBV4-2	CASSQDLAASGRNEQFF
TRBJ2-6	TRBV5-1	CASSLGNPPGANVLTF
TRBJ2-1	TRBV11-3	CASRDRGNEQFF
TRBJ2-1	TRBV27	CASSPMGSGSEYEQFF
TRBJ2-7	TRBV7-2	CASSLTSPYEQYF
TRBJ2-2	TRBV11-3	CASTPWDRETGELFF
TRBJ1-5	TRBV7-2	CASSLARTGFEQPQHF
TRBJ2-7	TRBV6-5	CASSYGWGASGEQYF
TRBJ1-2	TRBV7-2	CASSPPVLRTVDYGYTF
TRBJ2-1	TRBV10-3	CAISDPGHFYNEQFF